Listed below are T cell receptor beta chains from one sample, sequenced in a study of human T cells and chemical hapten exposure. One entry per CDR3 protein results from TCRdb running MiXCR on the RACE reads. This table has just under 350,000 distinct CDR3 sequences, 6% to 8.5% appearing once. This material consisted of whole blood, taken in connection with sensitization to the hapten diphenylcyclopropenone (DPC). Every receptor here comes from a woman in her late teens or twenties with alopecia areata. Some clones in this sample may be carry-over from other donors' samples. Both conserved end residues are part of each CDR3. A D gene is named only where the DNA matches it firmly. Clone size, where shown, is once, few, many, or a class for clones that have expanded.

J gene	D gene	CDR3 length	V gene	clone size	CDR3 protein	CDR3 DNA
TRBJ2-2	TRBD1	17	TRBV13	few	CASNPSTGTGPPGELFF	TGTGCCAGCAACCCTTCAACCGGGACAGGGCCACCCGGGGAGCTGTTTTTT
TRBJ2-3	NA	14	TRBV12-3/TRBV12-4	many	CASSPGGPVGTQYF	TGTGCCAGCAGCCCCGGGGGCCCAGTAGGTACGCAGTATTTT
TRBJ2-1	NA	14	TRBV20-1	few	CSAIARRAYNEQFF	TGCAGTGCTATTGCGCGACGGGCCTACAATGAGCAGTTCTTC
TRBJ2-3	NA	14	TRBV4-3	many	CASSPLPGTDTQYF	TGCGCCAGCAGCCCCCTCCCTGGGACAGATACGCAGTATTTT
TRBJ1-5	NA	13	TRBV29-1	few	CSAVDQGGLAQHF	TGCAGCGCTGTGGATCAGGGTGGTTTGGCCCAGCATTTT
TRBJ2-5	TRBD1	16	TRBV3-1	many	CASSQEATGGQETQYF	TGTGCCAGCAGCCAAGAGGCGACAGGGGGCCAAGAGACCCAGTACTTC
TRBJ1-5	NA	14	TRBV6-2/TRBV6-3	many	CASRASGAKQPQHF	TGTGCCAGCAGAGCTAGTGGGGCTAAACAGCCCCAGCATTTT
TRBJ2-4	NA	15	TRBV2	NA	CASSVVQGSKNIQYF	TGTGCCAGCAGTGTCGTCCAGGGATCCAAAAACATTCAGTACTTC
TRBJ2-7	TRBD1	12	TRBV7-9	NA	CASSPTGNEQYF	TGTGCCAGCAGCCCGACAGGGAACGAGCAGTACTTC
TRBJ2-7	NA	15	TRBV13	NA	CASSWRAGAPYEQYF	TGTGCCAGCAGCTGGCGGGCGGGGGCCCCATACGAGCAGTACTTC
TRBJ2-5	NA	13	TRBV29-1	many	CSVEGDTQETQYF	TGCAGCGTTGAAGGGGACACCCAAGAGACCCAGTACTTC
TRBJ2-2	NA	15	TRBV5-1	many	CASSFPTGNTGELFF	TGCGCCAGCAGCTTCCCGACAGGGAACACCGGGGAGCTGTTTTTT
TRBJ2-1	NA	14	TRBV7-9	NA	CATRSVPAIDEQFF	TGTGCCACCCGAAGTGTCCCCGCCATAGATGAGCAGTTCTTC
TRBJ1-1	TRBD1	16	TRBV5-1	few	CASSSGAGGALTEAFF	TGCGCCAGCAGCTCTGGGGCAGGGGGCGCTTTGACTGAAGCTTTCTTT
TRBJ2-2	TRBD2	16	TRBV7-2	NA	CASSGRTSWNTGELFF	TGTGCCAGCAGCGGACGGACTAGCTGGAACACCGGGGAGCTGTTTTTT
TRBJ1-1	NA	14	TRBV2	NA	CASKAVGMNTEAFF	TGTGCCAGCAAGGCAGTGGGAATGAACACTGAAGCTTTCTTT
TRBJ2-3	TRBD1	14	TRBV6-2/TRBV6-3	NA	CASSRQGLSDTQYF	TGTGCCAGCTCTAGACAGGGGCTATCCGATACGCAGTATTTT
TRBJ1-2	NA	15	TRBV4-3	many	CASSQEVQSVYGYTF	TGCGCCAGCAGCCAAGAGGTCCAGTCTGTCTATGGCTACACCTTC
TRBJ2-3	TRBD2	14	TRBV20-1	few	CSARGGLASDTQYF	TGCAGTGCTAGAGGGGGACTAGCGTCAGATACGCAGTATTTT
TRBJ1-5	TRBD1	19	TRBV13	many	CASSWSPGQGGFGNQPQHF	TGTGCCAGCAGCTGGAGTCCGGGACAGGGAGGGTTCGGCAATCAGCCCCAGCATTTT
TRBJ2-1	NA	13	TRBV2	NA	CASSGSREVWQFF	TGTGCCAGCAGTGGATCCCGGGAAGTCTGGCAGTTCTTC
TRBJ2-3	NA	15	TRBV12-5	few	CASGLGGGFTDTQYF	TGTGCTAGTGGTTTGGGAGGGGGGTTCACAGATACGCAGTATTTT
TRBJ2-7	NA	14	TRBV12-3/TRBV12-4	few	CASSFGRDSYEQYF	TGTGCCAGCAGTTTCGGACGGGACTCCTACGAGCAGTACTTC
TRBJ1-1	NA	16	TRBV5-6	NA	CASSDFRQSEVPEAFF	TGTGCCAGCAGCGATTTCCGACAGTCTGAAGTCCCTGAAGCTTTCTTT
TRBJ1-4	TRBD1	15	TRBV13	many	CASSSTGGVDEKLFF	TGTGCCAGCAGCTCAACAGGGGGCGTGGATGAAAAACTGTTTTTT
TRBJ2-5	NA	16	TRBV25-1	NA	CASSDPKLAVRETQYF	TGTGCCAGCAGTGATCCCAAACTAGCCGTCAGGGAGACCCAGTACTTC
TRBJ1-3	NA	20	TRBV3-1	few	CASSQDAPQDVEFSGNTIYF	TGTGCCAGCAGCCAAGATGCCCCACAAGACGTTGAGTTCTCTGGAAACACCATATATTTT
TRBJ2-5	NA	14	TRBV28	few	CASRWGGSRETQYF	TGTGCCAGCAGATGGGGCGGGTCCCGAGAGACCCAGTACTTC
TRBJ1-1	TRBD1	14	TRBV12-3/TRBV12-4	many	CASSSGQGASEAFF	TGTGCCAGCAGTTCGGGACAGGGGGCCTCTGAAGCTTTCTTT
TRBJ1-5	NA	13	TRBV5-6	NA	CASSFSGHQPQHF	TGTGCCAGCAGCTTTAGTGGCCATCAGCCCCAGCATTTT
TRBJ1-5	TRBD1	15	TRBV5-1	many	CASSIQQGIYQPQHF	TGCGCCAGCAGCATCCAACAGGGGATCTATCAGCCCCAGCATTTT
TRBJ2-3	NA	14	TRBV20-1	few	CSAADPVVPDTQYF	TGCAGTGCTGCAGATCCAGTGGTCCCAGATACGCAGTATTTT
TRBJ2-3	NA	11	TRBV5-4	many	CASTDTDTQYF	TGTGCCAGCACGGACACAGATACGCAGTATTTT
TRBJ1-1	NA	13	TRBV29-1	many	CSVSYRVNTEAFF	TGCAGCGTCAGCTACAGGGTGAACACTGAAGCTTTCTTT
TRBJ2-7	TRBD1	15	TRBV9	many	CASSPRTGGPYEQYF	TGTGCCAGCAGCCCAAGGACAGGGGGCCCCTACGAGCAGTACTTC
TRBJ2-5	NA	16	TRBV4-2	many	CASSQDFVSAPETQYF	TGTGCCAGCAGCCAAGATTTTGTGAGTGCCCCAGAGACCCAGTACTTC
TRBJ1-5	NA	18	TRBV6-1	NA	CARLTGTGTPKGNQPQHF	TGTGCCAGGCTAACCGGGACGGGTACTCCGAAGGGCAATCAGCCCCAGCATTTT
TRBJ2-6	TRBD1	15	TRBV29-1	many	CSVKAGGSGANVLTF	TGCAGCGTTAAGGCAGGGGGCTCTGGGGCCAACGTCCTGACTTTC
TRBJ2-1	NA	16	TRBV27	NA	CASGWGPGLTYNEQFF	TGTGCCAGCGGCTGGGGACCGGGGCTAACCTACAATGAGCAGTTCTTC
TRBJ2-2	TRBD2	16	TRBV7-2	NA	CASSPLAGGGSGELFF	TGTGCCAGCAGCCCGCTAGCGGGGGGGGGCTCCGGGGAGCTGTTTTTT
TRBJ2-5	NA	15	TRBV11-2	NA	CASSSDGDLSETQYF	TGTGCCAGCAGCTCCGACGGGGACCTTTCAGAGACCCAGTACTTC
TRBJ1-2	TRBD1	17	TRBV29-1	few	CSVEDYLIRQGSYGYTF	TGCAGCGTTGAAGATTATCTCATTAGACAGGGGTCCTATGGCTACACCTTC
TRBJ1-4	TRBD1	16	TRBV6-2/TRBV6-3	few	CASSYNSRDSYEKLFF	TGTGCCAGCAGTTACAACTCCCGGGACAGTTATGAAAAACTGTTTTTT
TRBJ2-3	NA	14	TRBV18	few	CASSPSHDRDTQYF	TGTGCCAGCTCCCCATCCCATGACAGGGATACGCAGTATTTT
TRBJ1-2	NA	13	TRBV18	NA	CASSPIKTNGYTF	TGTGCCAGCTCACCAATTAAGACCAATGGCTACACCTTC
TRBJ2-1	NA	12	TRBV5-1	few	CASSKTRNEQFF	TGCGCCAGCAGCAAGACAAGAAATGAGCAGTTCTTC
TRBJ2-1	NA	15	TRBV11-2	few	CASSFAGPSYNEQFF	TGTGCCAGCAGCTTCGCGGGTCCTTCCTACAATGAGCAGTTCTTC
TRBJ2-6	NA	15	TRBV5-1	NA	CASSLPSSGANVLTF	TGCGCCAGCAGCTTGCCCAGCTCTGGGGCCAACGTCCTGACTTTC
TRBJ2-7	TRBD1	15	TRBV28	NA	CASSPLGTGLNEQYF	TGTGCCAGCAGTCCCCTGGGGACAGGGTTAAACGAGCAGTACTTC
TRBJ1-1	NA	12	TRBV15	few	CATSSLGAAAFF	TGTGCCACCAGCAGCCTGGGGGCGGCAGCTTTCTTT
TRBJ2-3	NA	13	TRBV2	many	CASTPQGRDTQYF	TGTGCCAGCACCCCCCAGGGCCGGGATACGCAGTATTTT
TRBJ2-7	TRBD1	17	TRBV27	NA	CASSIAVGQGEKYEQYF	TGTGCCAGCAGTATCGCCGTTGGACAGGGAGAAAAATACGAGCAGTACTTC
TRBJ2-5	NA	12	TRBV12-5	NA	CASGSPRETQYF	TGTGCTAGTGGTTCGCCCAGAGAGACCCAGTACTTC